This entry is about one T cell receptor (beta chain). Its target is not known. Together with thyroid ultrasound, orbital computed tomography, serum thyroxine and TRAb, clinical symptoms were used for diagnoses. These data are taken from a study of T cells in Graves' hyperthyroidism and ophthalmopathy. Study-wide background: Peripheral blood was drawn at first diagnosis, prior to all treatment. General study points: Peripheral blood also featured most of the thyroid clonotypes expanded above 0.001.

The ends were cut back, 4 bases at V and 0 bases at J, with 13 bases in the middle. This CDR3 contains 16 residues. The germline gives CDR1 SGHTA, CDR2 FQGNSA. What was amplified from RNA transcripts were TCR beta CDR3 regions. HTBI primers were employed in a first-round RT-PCR of the TCR CDR3. TCRdb independently ran MiXCR on the multiplex PCR reads; one entry per CDR3 protein. Seen here are more than 600,000 distinct CDR3 sequences, over 15% observed once, and the top ten hold under 9.5%. The rearrangement uses TRBV7-2 and TRBJ1-5, with D unresolved. Material for sequencing was blood. The receptor was isolated from a man in his late teens or twenties with Graves' hyperthyroidism. The DNA for the CDR3 is TGTGCCAGCAGCTCCCTGGGCTCCGATAGCAATCAGCCCCAGCATTTT. Encoded protein: CASSSLGSDSNQPQHF.